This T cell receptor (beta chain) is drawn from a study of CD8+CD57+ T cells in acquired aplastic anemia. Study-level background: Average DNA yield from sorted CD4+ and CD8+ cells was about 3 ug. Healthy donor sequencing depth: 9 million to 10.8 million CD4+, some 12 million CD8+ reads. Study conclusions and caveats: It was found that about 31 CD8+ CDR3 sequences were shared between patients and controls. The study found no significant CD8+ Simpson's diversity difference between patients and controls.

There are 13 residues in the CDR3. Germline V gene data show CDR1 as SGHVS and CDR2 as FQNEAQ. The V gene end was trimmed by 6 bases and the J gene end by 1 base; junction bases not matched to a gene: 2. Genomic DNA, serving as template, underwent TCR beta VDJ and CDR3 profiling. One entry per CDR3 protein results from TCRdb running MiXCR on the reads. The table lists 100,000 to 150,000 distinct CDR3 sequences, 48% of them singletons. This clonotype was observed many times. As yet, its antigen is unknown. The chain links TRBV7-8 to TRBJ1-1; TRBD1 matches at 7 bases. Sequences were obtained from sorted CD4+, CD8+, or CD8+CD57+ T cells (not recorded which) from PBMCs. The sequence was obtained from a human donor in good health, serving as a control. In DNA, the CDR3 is TGTGCCAGCAGACGGGACAGGAACACTGAAGCTTTCTTT. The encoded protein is CASRRDRNTEAFF.